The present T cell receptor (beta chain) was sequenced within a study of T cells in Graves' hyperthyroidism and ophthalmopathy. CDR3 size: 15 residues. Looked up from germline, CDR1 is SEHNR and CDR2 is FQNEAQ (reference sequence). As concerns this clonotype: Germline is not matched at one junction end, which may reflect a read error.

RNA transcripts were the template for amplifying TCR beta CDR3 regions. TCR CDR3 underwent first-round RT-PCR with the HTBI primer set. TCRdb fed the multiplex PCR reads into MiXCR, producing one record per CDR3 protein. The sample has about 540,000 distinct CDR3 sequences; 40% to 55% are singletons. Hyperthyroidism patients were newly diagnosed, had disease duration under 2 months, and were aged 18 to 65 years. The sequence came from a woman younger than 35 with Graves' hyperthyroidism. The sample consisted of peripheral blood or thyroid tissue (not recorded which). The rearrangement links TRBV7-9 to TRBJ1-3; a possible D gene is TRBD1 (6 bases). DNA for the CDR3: TGTGCCAGCAGTTATACCGGGACAACTGGAAACACCACATATTTT. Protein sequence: CASSYTGTTGNTTYF.